This T cell receptor beta chain was obtained from a study of blood T cell repertoires in COVID-19 (dated by TCRdb to 2018 to 2021). Turning to the overall study: The collaborator samples originated in the United States, Italy and Spain and spanned the acute and convalescent phases of COVID-19. Samples came from the ongoing ImmuneRACE study (first 160 participants) plus 1,254 subjects from 6 global collaborators. The dataset comprised deeply sampled blood TCRbeta repertoires from subjects exposed to, actively infected with, or recovered from COVID-19. The repertoires were released in a freely available public database meant as a resource for research on the immune response to SARS-CoV-2. HLA class I and class II types, where available, came from metadata supplied by the sample provider rather than from assay-based typing. Sample metadata almost always included a de-identified subject ID, COVID-19 status, age in years and sex. The material from the prospective study consisted of cDNA or gDNA derived from T cells, B-cell-depleted T cells, or PBMCs.

A word on this clone: Its antigen remains unidentified. The record has no base qualities; no much larger clone is one base away.

The paper as a whole reports these results and caveats: The quantity of clinical and demographic metadata differed by source and by participant and was supplied without curation.

The immunoSEQ Assay, a bias-controlled multiplex PCR, was used to amplify TCRbeta CDR3 regions from genomic DNA. The authors processed their data as follows. Within the assay, amplification of reference gene primers was used to estimate how many nucleated cells each sample contained. To quantify the absolute abundance of each unique TCRbeta CDR3 rearrangement, sequence reads were collapsed and filtered. For each sample, productive Simpson clonality was calculated as the square root of Simpson's diversity index over productive rearrangements. The immuneACCESS repertoire file appears here via TCRdb, limited to in-frame rearrangements. These files lack a portion of the clones; in checked studies, under half of the deficit traces to unresolved V genes, and the cause of the others is not known. The V and J calls and clone size are taken from that table; D and trimming were inferred from the DNA. This sample is represented by around 160,000 clones; about nine tenths of them were singletons. Of the sample, less than 2.5% falls within the top ten clones.

Whole blood was collected in K2EDTA tubes by collaborating institutions according to the institutions' own protocols. For TCRbeta analysis, collaborators shipped samples as frozen whole blood, isolated PBMCs, or DNA extracted from either of those sample types. The germline V gene (reference sequence) gives CDR1 as LNHDA and CDR2 as SQIVND. Taken from cysteine to phenylalanine, the CDR3 has 15 residues. CDR3 DNA only is kept here, 45 bases in frame from base 1. Unmatched junction bases come to 4, with V trimmed by 4 bases and J by 2 bases. Here the chain combines TRBV19 and TRBJ2-1; 8 bases in between match TRBD2. Sequencing used peripheral blood. This sequence was found in a man between 18 and 29 years old with acute or convalescent COVID-19. Here is the DNA: TGTGCCAGTAGTAATCCGGGAGGGGCCTACAATGAGCAGTTCTTC. Its protein reads: CASSNPGGAYNEQFF.